This TCR beta chain was recorded in a study of T cell responses to AZD1222 COVID-19 vaccine. V lost 0 bases and J 5 bases, leaving 6 bases between the germline ends. The CDR3 runs 13 residues. Germline CDR1 SGHNT, CDR2 YYREEE (reference sequence). Concerning this clone: What it binds is not known.

Profiling relied on immunoSEQ multiplex PCR, and the TCRdb table lists in-frame clones only, not all of them. There are around 99,000 clones in the sample; 89% occur only once, and 6.6% lies in the top ten. Whole-study results and caveats: Females outnumbered males among donors, who were mostly white British; clonal diversity was possibly underestimated. Baseline serostatus was positive in only a handful of AZD1222 recipients. Spike-specific TCR breadth and depth were elevated following two AZD1222 doses. CD4 TCRs associated with vaccination spanned spike, dominating at 160-218 and 743-854.

The clonotype was recovered from an adult in good health. This chain joins TRBV5-4 and TRBJ2-1, with D uncertain. The material was peripheral blood, obtained on day 0 of AZD1222 vaccination. The CDR3: CASSLVENNEQFF. DNA of the CDR3: TGTGCCAGCAGCTTGGTCGAGAACAATGAGCAGTTCTTC.